Listed below are T cell receptor beta chains from one sample, sequenced in a study of cytotoxic CD8 clonotypes in ibrutinib-treated CLL. Libraries were prepared by immunoSEQ multiplex PCR; TCRdb keeps only in-frame clonotypes and omits some of them. The sample lists approximately 57,000 clones, around 55% occurring once. This specimen consisted of PBMCs, obtained after 24 months of ibrutinib treatment. Receptors originate from a human donor with chronic lymphocytic leukemia. The CDR3 runs from the conserved cysteine through the conserved F or W. Fields, in order: D gene, clone size, V gene, J gene, CDR3 protein, CDR3 DNA. A D gene is named only where the DNA matches it firmly. Not every row has a clone size; where given, it reads once, few, many or a size class.

d_gene: .
abundance: .
v_gene: TRBV10-3
j_gene: TRBJ2-3
CDR3aa: CAISESGGRTDTQYF
CDR3nt: TGTGCCATCAGTGAGTCGGGGGGACGCACAGATACGCAGTATTTT

d_gene: .
abundance: once
v_gene: TRBV7-9
j_gene: TRBJ1-4
CDR3aa: CASSLSPDRPEKLFF
CDR3nt: TGTGCCAGCAGCTTAAGCCCGGACAGACCAGAAAAACTGTTTTTT

d_gene: .
abundance: .
v_gene: TRBV11-2
j_gene: TRBJ2-7
CDR3aa: CASSFGRPYEQYF
CDR3nt: TGTGCCAGCAGCTTTGGGAGGCCCTACGAGCAGTACTTC

d_gene: TRBD2
abundance: few
v_gene: TRBV4-2
j_gene: TRBJ2-3
CDR3aa: CASSQVGAGTDTQYF
CDR3nt: TGTGCCAGCAGCCAAGTCGGAGCGGGGACAGATACGCAGTATTTT

d_gene: .
abundance: .
v_gene: TRBV5-1
j_gene: TRBJ2-1
CDR3aa: CASSLSRRDRNEQFF
CDR3nt: TGCGCCAGCAGCTTGTCTAGGAGGGATCGAAATGAGCAGTTCTTC

d_gene: .
abundance: few
v_gene: TRBV7-7
j_gene: TRBJ2-2
CDR3aa: CASSSRQNTGELFF
CDR3nt: TGTGCCAGCAGCTCCCGACAAAACACCGGGGAGCTGTTTTTT

d_gene: TRBD1
abundance: .
v_gene: TRBV18
j_gene: TRBJ1-1
CDR3aa: CASSQGANTEAFF
CDR3nt: TGTGCCAGCTCACAGGGGGCGAACACTGAAGCTTTCTTT

d_gene: TRBD2
abundance: .
v_gene: TRBV7-2
j_gene: TRBJ2-1
CDR3aa: CASSLALAGGGYNEQFF
CDR3nt: TGTGCCAGCAGCTTAGCACTAGCGGGAGGCGGTTACAATGAGCAGTTCTTC

d_gene: .
abundance: .
v_gene: TRBV18
j_gene: TRBJ2-2
CDR3aa: CASSPQNDPRELFF
CDR3nt: TGTGCCAGCTCACCACAGAATGATCCCCGGGAGCTGTTTTTT

d_gene: .
abundance: .
v_gene: TRBV27
j_gene: TRBJ1-1
CDR3aa: CASSLSGGDEAFF
CDR3nt: TGTGCCAGCAGTTTATCAGGGGGAGATGAAGCTTTCTTT

d_gene: TRBD2
abundance: .
v_gene: TRBV7-6
j_gene: TRBJ2-7
CDR3aa: CASSLRLAGTYEQYF
CDR3nt: TGTGCCAGCAGCTTAAGGCTAGCGGGGACCTACGAGCAGTACTTC

d_gene: .
abundance: .
v_gene: TRBV15
j_gene: TRBJ1-4
CDR3aa: CATSRDQGASEKLFF
CDR3nt: TGTGCCACCAGCAGAGATCAAGGGGCGAGTGAAAAACTGTTTTTT

d_gene: TRBD1
abundance: once
v_gene: TRBV11-3
j_gene: TRBJ1-4
CDR3aa: CASSLTAGGWKLFF
CDR3nt: TGTGCCAGCAGCTTAACGGCAGGGGGGTGGAAACTGTTTTTT

d_gene: TRBD2
abundance: .
v_gene: TRBV10-1
j_gene: TRBJ2-3
CDR3aa: CASSRTSSDTQYF
CDR3nt: TGCGCCAGCAGTCGGACTAGCTCAGATACGCAGTATTTT

d_gene: TRBD2
abundance: .
v_gene: TRBV27
j_gene: TRBJ2-1
CDR3aa: CASKRARTSGLRSSYNEQFF
CDR3nt: TGTGCCAGCAAAAGGGCGAGGACTAGCGGACTCAGGAGCTCCTACAATGAGCAGTTCTTC

d_gene: TRBD1
abundance: .
v_gene: TRBV19
j_gene: TRBJ2-2
CDR3aa: CASSQDRAGGELFF
CDR3nt: TGTGCCAGTAGCCAGGACAGGGCTGGCGGGGAGCTGTTTTTT

d_gene: TRBD1
abundance: .
v_gene: TRBV9
j_gene: TRBJ1-2
CDR3aa: CASSVGGTGLYGYTF
CDR3nt: TGTGCCAGCAGCGTAGGCGGGACAGGCCTCTATGGCTACACCTTC

d_gene: .
abundance: .
v_gene: TRBV19
j_gene: TRBJ1-5
CDR3aa: CASSIWGANQPQHF
CDR3nt: TGTGCCAGTAGTATATGGGGGGCCAATCAGCCCCAGCATTTT

d_gene: TRBD1
abundance: .
v_gene: TRBV7-9
j_gene: TRBJ2-5
CDR3aa: CASSPGGLETQYF
CDR3nt: TGTGCCAGCAGCCCAGGGGGCTTAGAGACCCAGTACTTC

d_gene: .
abundance: .
v_gene: TRBV25-1
j_gene: TRBJ2-2
CDR3aa: CASSGSLTGELFF
CDR3nt: TGTGCCAGCAGTGGATCACTGACCGGGGAGCTGTTTTTT

d_gene: TRBD2
abundance: few
v_gene: TRBV7-7
j_gene: TRBJ2-3
CDR3aa: CASSRTSGPEDTQYF
CDR3nt: TGTGCCAGCAGCAGGACTAGCGGTCCCGAAGATACGCAGTATTTT

d_gene: TRBD1
abundance: .
v_gene: TRBV6-5
j_gene: TRBJ2-2
CDR3aa: CASRQGRTGELFF
CDR3nt: TGTGCCAGTAGACAGGGGAGAACCGGGGAGCTGTTTTTT